Sequencing of this TCR beta chain was carried out in a study of T cell repertoires in cytomegalovirus infection. Via MiXCR, TCRdb re-called the reads, giving one row per CDR3 protein. The data show around 340,000 distinct CDR3 sequences, 25% to 30% seen once. This clonotype was seen a few times. The target antigen is unknown. The length of the CDR3 is 15 residues. J lost 3 bases, V lost 7 bases, and 9 bases had no gene match. Germline assignment: CDR1 SGHAT and CDR2 FQDESV (reference sequence). The sequencing here drew on cultured PBMCs, taken from culture after CMV antigen stimulation. The sequence was collected from a human donor in good health (CMV status not recorded). Some clones in this sample may be carry-over from other donors' samples. The V and J genes are TRBV11-1 and TRBJ2-5; 9 bases match TRBD1. The CDR3 is CASIPDRGEEETQYF. DNA for the CDR3: TGTGCCAGCATACCGGACAGGGGAGAGGAAGAGACCCAGTACTTC.